This TCR beta chain was retrieved from a study of OX40 agonist ivuxolimab in advanced cancers. Background on the study: Ivuxolimab, an agonist antibody against OX40 (CD134), was given to patients. Cancers in dose escalation were hepatocellular, melanoma, renal cell and head and neck. Three individuals attained partial responses, comprising one hepatocellular carcinoma case and two cutaneous melanoma cases.

Clones were read by immunoSEQ multiplex PCR, and TCRdb kept only the in-frame ones, dropping some. The sample has about 26,000 clones, just under 85% seen once. Germline V CDR1 and CDR2: SGHAT, FQNNGV. The V end lost 5 bases, the J end lost 5 bases, and 25 bases lay between the germline ends. This CDR3 has 18 amino acids. Study outcomes and limitations: Expanded peripheral T cell antigen specificity was not determined.

Worth noting for this clone: Its antigen is not known.

The receptor was derived from an adult with an advanced solid tumor such as melanoma, head and neck, liver or kidney cancer. The genes are TRBV11-2 and TRBJ2-1; D remains ambiguous. This specimen was CD4+ or CD8+ T cells sorted from blood, taken in a trial of the OX40 agonist ivuxolimab. In DNA form, the CDR3 reads TGTGCCAGCAGCCCCGGCCCCTACCTAGTAAACCCCGACAATGAGCAGTTCTTC. Its protein is CASSPGPYLVNPDNEQFF.